This T cell receptor beta chain stems from a study of T cells in Graves' hyperthyroidism and ophthalmopathy. Findings and caveats of the study: Stable hyperthyroidism was told apart from ophthalmopathy by a model built on 13 V-J features. Ophthalmopathy was identified by the model a median 6.5 months ahead of onset.

The CDR3 regions of TCR beta were amplified from RNA transcripts. Initially, a first-round RT-PCR of the TCR CDR3 employed the HTBI primer set. TCRdb reprocessed the multiplex PCR reads via MiXCR and lists one record per CDR3 protein. The sample lists around 570,000 distinct CDR3 sequences, just under 20% occurring once. The CDR3 is made up of 12 amino acids. Deletions cut 2 bases from V and 3 bases from J, with 5 bases between. Germline V gene sequence: CDR1 MNHEY, CDR2 SVGEGT. Clinical Activity Scores of at least 3, NOSPECS grades of at least 4 and durations under 3 months characterized ophthalmopathy patients. The source of the PBMCs was roughly 10 ml of fresh peripheral blood. In its sample, this clonotype was seen a few times. What it binds is not known.

The sample taken for sequencing was blood. This chain connects TRBV6-2 or TRBV6-3 to TRBJ2-7, with no clear D. The clonotype originates from a man in his forties or fifties with Graves' ophthalmopathy. CDR3 bases: TGTGCCAGCAGTTACCTCCACTACGAGCAGTACTTC. Its protein is CASSYLHYEQYF.